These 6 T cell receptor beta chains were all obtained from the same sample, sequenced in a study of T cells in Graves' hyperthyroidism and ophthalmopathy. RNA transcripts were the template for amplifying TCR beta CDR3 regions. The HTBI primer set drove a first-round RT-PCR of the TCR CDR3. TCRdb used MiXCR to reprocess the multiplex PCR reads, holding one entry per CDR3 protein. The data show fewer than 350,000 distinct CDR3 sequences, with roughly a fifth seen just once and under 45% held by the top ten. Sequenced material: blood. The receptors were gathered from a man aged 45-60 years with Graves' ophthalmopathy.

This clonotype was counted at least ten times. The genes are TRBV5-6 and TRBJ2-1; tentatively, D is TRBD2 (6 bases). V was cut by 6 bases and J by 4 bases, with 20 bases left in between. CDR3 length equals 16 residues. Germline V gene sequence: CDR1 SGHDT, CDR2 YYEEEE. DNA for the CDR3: TGTGCCAGCACCCGCCAGGGCGCGGGACCTTACAATGAGCAGTTCTTC. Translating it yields CASTRQGAGPYNEQFF. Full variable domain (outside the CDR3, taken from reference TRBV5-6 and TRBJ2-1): DAGVTQSPTHLIKTRGQQVTLRCSPKSGHDTVSWYQQALGQGPQFIFQYYEEEERQRGNFPDRFSGHQFPNYSSELNVNALLLGDSALYLCASTRQGAGPYNEQFFGPGTRLTVL.

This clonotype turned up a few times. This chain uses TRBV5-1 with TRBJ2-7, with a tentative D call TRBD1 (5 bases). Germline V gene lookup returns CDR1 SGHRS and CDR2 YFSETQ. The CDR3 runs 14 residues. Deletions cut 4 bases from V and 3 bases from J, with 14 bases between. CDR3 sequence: CASSTSLGHYEQYF. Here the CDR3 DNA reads TGCGCCAGCAGCACAAGTCTAGGACACTACGAGCAGTACTTC. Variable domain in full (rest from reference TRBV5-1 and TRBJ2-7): KAGVTQTPRYLIKTRGQQVTLSCSPISGHRSVSWYQQTPGQGLQFLFEYFSETQRNKGNFPGRFSGRQFSNSRSEMNVSTLELGDSALYLCASSTSLGHYEQYFGPGTRLTVT.

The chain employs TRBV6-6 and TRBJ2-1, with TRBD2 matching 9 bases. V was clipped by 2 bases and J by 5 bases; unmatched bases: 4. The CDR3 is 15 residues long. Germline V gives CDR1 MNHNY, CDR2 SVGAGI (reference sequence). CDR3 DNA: TGTGCCAGCAGTTACACCCGACTAGCGGACAATGAGCAGTTCTTC. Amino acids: CASSYTRLADNEQFF.

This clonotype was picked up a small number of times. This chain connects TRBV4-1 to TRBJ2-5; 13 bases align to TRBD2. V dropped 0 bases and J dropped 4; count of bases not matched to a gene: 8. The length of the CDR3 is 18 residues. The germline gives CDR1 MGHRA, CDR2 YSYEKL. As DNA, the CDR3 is TGCGCCAGCAGCCAAGATGGGAGACTAGCGGGAGGAAGAGAGACCCAGTACTTC. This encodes CASSQDGRLAGGRETQYF.

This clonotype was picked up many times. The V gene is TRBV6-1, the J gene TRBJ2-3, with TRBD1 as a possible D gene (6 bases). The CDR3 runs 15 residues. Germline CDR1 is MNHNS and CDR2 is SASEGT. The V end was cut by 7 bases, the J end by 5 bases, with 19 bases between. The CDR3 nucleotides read TGTGCCAGCATCGAGGACTCCCCCAGGGGAGATACGCAGTATTTT. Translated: CASIEDSPRGDTQYF.

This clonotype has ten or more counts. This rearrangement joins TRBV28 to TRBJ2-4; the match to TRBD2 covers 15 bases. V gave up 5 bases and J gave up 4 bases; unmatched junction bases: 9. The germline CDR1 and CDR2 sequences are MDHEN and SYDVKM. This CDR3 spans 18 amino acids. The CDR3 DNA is TGTGCCAGCAGTAATGGACTAGCGGGAGGGCCAACTAAAAACATTCAGTACTTC. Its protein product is CASSNGLAGGPTKNIQYF.